This T cell receptor beta chain was obtained from a study of cytomegalovirus exposure and HLA in healthy donors. The study, taken as a whole, reports: In vitro experiments confirmed that a few CMV-associated chains were specific for CMV antigens. Later on, an analysis tied about 17,000 TCR beta sequences to HLA alleles at 0.05 false discovery rate.

The CDR3 is 14 residues long. Germline V gives CDR1 LGHNA, CDR2 YNFKEQ. Trimming shortened V by 1 base and J by 0 bases, and 5 bases separated the two germline ends. With regard to this clone: The antigen remains undetermined.

The PCR ran on 60 Vbeta and 13 Jbeta primers. The repertoire was sequenced with immunoSEQ multiplex PCR; TCRdb's copy has only in-frame clones and lacks some. Seen in this sample are some 47,000 clones; the ten most common clones hold 2.1%. The chain links TRBV4-2 to TRBJ2-3; D is uncertain. This receptor was identified in a woman between 35 and 50 years old in good health and CMV-seronegative. The sequenced sample was PBMCs. The chain's CDR3 is CASSQGTSTDTQYF. The CDR3 bases are TGTGCCAGCAGCCAAGGTACTAGCACAGATACGCAGTATTTT.